Each of the 8 T cell receptor beta chains below was sequenced from the same sample in a study of blood T cell repertoires in COVID-19. Assay used: immunoSEQ multiplex PCR; TCRdb lists only in-frame clones, some missing. The table includes about 310,000 clones, 90% detected once. Material for sequencing was peripheral blood. The receptors shown here come from a middle-aged woman with COVID-19, enrolled during active disease.

This chain joins TRBV6-5 and TRBJ1-2; 9 bases fit TRBD1. V trimming: 8 bases; J trimming: 6 bases; junction bases outside the gene matches: 7. This CDR3 region has 13 residues. Per germline, CDR1 MNHEY and CDR2 SVGAGI. The CDR3 sequence is CASGDRADDGYTF. Here the CDR3 DNA reads TGTGCCAGCGGGGACAGGGCAGACGATGGCTACACCTTC.

V gene TRBV3-1 (or the pseudogene TRBV3-2) combines with J gene TRBJ2-1, with a weak D call TRBD2 (6 bases). CDR1 and CDR2 (germline): LGHDT, YNNKEL (reference sequence). V lost 0 bases to trimming and J lost 1 base, with 13 bases between them. CDR3 size: 17 residues. CDR3 bases: TGTGCCAGCAGCCAAGATGTTGTAAGCGGGTCCTACAATGAGCAGTTCTTC. Translated: CASSQDVVSGSYNEQFF.

This clone was counted once. This chain links TRBV19 with TRBJ1-1; perhaps TRBD1 as D (5 bases). The CDR3 is 13 amino acids. The V gene's germline CDR1 is LNHDA and CDR2 SQIVND (reference sequence). V lost 9 bases, J lost 3 bases, and 14 bases lay in between. The CDR3 region is CASERGLDTEAFF. Written as DNA, the CDR3 is TGTGCCAGCGAGAGGGGACTGGACACTGAAGCTTTCTTT.

The V call is TRBV28, the J call TRBJ2-2; a weak D match, TRBD2 (6 bases). The CDR3 is 16 residues long. Trimming left V 6 bases short and J 5 bases short, with 19 bases between. The germline gives CDR1 MDHEN, CDR2 SYDVKM. The CDR3 nucleotides read TGTGCCAGCAGCCCTGGCGGCCTAGCGTTTACCGGGGAGCTGTTTTTT. Residues: CASSPGGLAFTGELFF.

The chain recombines TRBV2 with TRBJ2-1; TRBD2 agrees at 10 bases. In germline, CDR1 is SNHLY, CDR2 FYNNEI. The CDR3 is 17 residues long. After removal of 5 bases from V and 5 bases from J, the junction contained 12 bases not matched to a gene. The CDR3 reads CASSSQPGLAPNNEQFF. DNA for the CDR3: TGTGCCAGCAGTTCACAACCGGGACTAGCGCCGAACAATGAGCAGTTCTTC.

V and J are TRBV27 and TRBJ1-2, with D perhaps TRBD1 (6 bases). V shed 5 bases and J shed 3 bases, with 13 bases lying between them. Germline V CDR1 and CDR2: MNHEY, SMNVEV (reference sequence). The CDR3 covers 14 residues. CDR3 nucleotide sequence: TGTGCCAGCAGTCCCGGGACACCGGACTATGGCTACACCTTC. It specifies CASSPGTPDYGYTF.

In this sample, this clone turned up a few times. The rearrangement uses TRBV11-3 and TRBJ1-1; 8 nucleotides agree with TRBD1. CDR1 is SGHNT and CDR2 is YENEEA in the germline V gene. With V trimmed by 5 bases and J by 3 bases, 11 bases remained unmatched. CDR3 length: 16 residues. The CDR3 DNA follows: TGTGCCAGCAGCCCAGGCTCTGGACAGGGCCACACTGAAGCTTTCTTT. This codes for CASSPGSGQGHTEAFF.

This chain links TRBV4-3 with TRBJ2-7; D is ambiguous. The CDR3 is made up of 14 amino acids. Germline V gene lookup returns CDR1 LGHNA and CDR2 YSLEER. Trimming shortened V by 0 bases and J by 4 bases, and 10 bases separated the two germline ends. CDR3 bases: TGCGCCAGCAGCCAAGAATTGGGCCCTTACGAGCAGTACTTC. Its protein is CASSQELGPYEQYF.